This T cell receptor beta chain derives from a study of blood T cell repertoires in COVID-19. Whole-study context: Collection of acute and convalescent COVID-19 samples took place in the United States, Italy and Spain. PBMCs, B-cell-depleted T cells, or T cells were the source of the cDNA or gDNA that made up the material.

In the study's own analysis: By means of reference gene primer amplification, nucleated cell counts were estimated. Only in-frame clones appear in the TCRdb table, and some are missing; sequencing was by immunoSEQ multiplex PCR. That table furnishes V, J and clone size, whereas the DNA furnished D and trimming. The table lists approximately 100,000 clones, around 89% of them singletons. The CDR3 spans 20 residues. This chain uses TRBV12-2 with TRBJ2-2; the tabulated D call, TRBD2, remains unverified against the DNA. TRBV12-2 is a documented pseudogene. The sequenced sample was peripheral blood. The receptor was isolated from a woman of 80 years or more with acute or convalescent COVID-19. CDR3 protein: CASRLTFSVARGLNTGELFF. CDR3 in DNA: TGTGCAAGTCGCTTAACATTTTCTGTAGCTCGTGGACTGAACACCGGGGAGCTGTTTTTT.